Below are 11 T cell receptor beta chains sequenced from a single sample in a study of blood T cell repertoires in COVID-19. Sequencing was performed with immunoSEQ multiplex PCR; in TCRdb, only in-frame clones are kept and a portion is missing. There are around 200,000 clones in the sample; 70% to 90% occur only once, and approximately 11% lies in the top ten. Sequenced input: peripheral blood. The receptors here all came from a human donor with active or convalescent COVID-19. The donor label of this sample is uncertain.

The V call is TRBV4-1, the J call TRBJ2-7; D not resolved. CDR1 and CDR2 (germline): MGHRA, YSYEKL. This CDR3 spans 14 amino acids. Trimming removed 2 bases from V and 5 bases from J, with 13 bases in between. CDR3 region: CASSQLLPFDEQYF. CDR3 nucleotides: TGCGCCAGCAGCCAACTTCTCCCCTTCGACGAGCAGTACTTC.

The chain joins TRBV6-2 or TRBV6-3 to TRBJ2-5; TRBD2 is a possible D gene (6 bases). Per the germline V gene, CDR1 is MNHEY and CDR2 is SVGEGT. Trimming pared 2 bases from V and 5 bases from J, leaving 9 bases between. There are 13 residues in the CDR3. CDR3 nucleotide sequence: TGTGCCAGCAGTTACCGGGAGACGGAGACCCAGTACTTC. It translates to CASSYRETETQYF.

This chain uses TRBV5-1 with TRBJ2-7; D is possibly TRBD2 (5 bases). CDR1 SGHRS and CDR2 YFSETQ come from the germline V gene. With 4 bases removed from V and 3 bases from J, the gap between germline ends came to 17 bases. This CDR3 is built from 15 residues. CDR3 region: CASSTARGLDYEQYF. CDR3 DNA sequence: TGCGCCAGCAGCACCGCCCGCGGGCTAGACTACGAGCAGTACTTC. The full variable domain, rest sourced from reference TRBV5-1 and TRBJ2-7, is KAGVTQTPRYLIKTRGQQVTLSCSPISGHRSVSWYQQTPGQGLQFLFEYFSETQRNKGNFPGRFSGRQFSNSRSEMNVSTLELGDSALYLCASSTARGLDYEQYFGPGTRLTVT.

The rearrangement links TRBV29-1 to TRBJ2-3, with 7 nucleotides matching TRBD1. The CDR3 runs 15 residues. The germline V gene has CDR1 SQVTM and CDR2 ANQGSEA. Trimming removed 7 bases from V and 4 bases from J; junction bases left unmatched: 14. The CDR3 loop is CSALPPGQRADTQYF. The DNA of the CDR3 is TGCAGCGCCCTCCCGCCGGGACAGCGCGCAGATACGCAGTATTTT.

The chain links TRBV11-2 to TRBJ2-5; 9 positions match TRBD1. With 5 bases clipped from V and 5 bases from J, the junction kept 6 bases outside the gene matches. The germline gives CDR1 SGHAT, CDR2 FQNNGV. CDR3 length: 14 residues. CDR3 amino acids: CASSADRGGETQYF. CDR3 bases: TGTGCCAGCAGCGCGGACAGGGGCGGGGAGACCCAGTACTTC. Combining the CDR3 with reference TRBV11-2 and TRBJ2-5 gives the whole variable domain EAGVAQSPRYKIIEKRQSVAFWCNPISGHATLYWYQQILGQGPKLLIQFQNNGVVDDSQLPKDRFSAERLKGVDSTLKIQPAKLEDSAVYLCASSADRGGETQYFGPGTRLLVL.

CDR3 sequence reads: CASSLAIQVSYEQYF. In nucleotides, the CDR3 is TGTGCCAGCAGCTTAGCCATACAAGTCTCCTACGAGCAGTACTTC. The genes are TRBV7-2 and TRBJ2-7; no clear D gene. V lost 0 bases and J 0 bases, leaving 9 bases between the germline ends. The CDR3 runs 15 residues. Germline V gene data show CDR1 as SGHTA and CDR2 as FQGNSA.

The rearrangement uses TRBV7-9 and TRBJ1-2; no clear D gene. Germline V CDR1 and CDR2: SEHNR, FQNEAQ (reference sequence). This CDR3 has 11 amino acids. Trimming stripped 5 bases from V and 7 bases from J, with 8 bases between. The CDR3 sequence: CASSREGGYTF. As DNA, the CDR3 is TGTGCCAGCAGCCGGGAGGGTGGCTACACCTTC.

The rearrangement uses TRBV10-3 and TRBJ2-1; D not certain. CDR1 is ENHRY, CDR2 SYGVKD, per germline. This CDR3 is built from 13 residues. V was pared by 6 bases and J by 6 bases, with 12 bases between. Written as DNA, the CDR3 is TGTGCCATCAGGCCCCTAGTGAGCAATGAGCAGTTCTTC. Translated: CAIRPLVSNEQFF.

The V gene is TRBV7-2, the J gene TRBJ2-2; the match to TRBD2 covers 9 bases. The CDR3 has 17 residues. Unmatched junction bases numbered 7, after V lost 5 bases and J lost 0 bases. Germline CDR1 reads SGHTA; CDR2 reads FQGNSA. CDR3 residues: CASSPRRGGANTGELFF. The DNA for the CDR3 is TGTGCCAGCAGCCCTCGGCGGGGGGGAGCGAACACCGGGGAGCTGTTTTTT.

V is TRBV5-1 and J is TRBJ2-3; D is ambiguous. V was clipped by 3 bases and J by 5 bases, with 7 bases between them. The V gene's germline CDR1 is SGHRS and CDR2 YFSETQ. This CDR3 is 12 amino acids long. The DNA of the CDR3 is TGCGCCAGCAGCTCTACGGGAGATACGCAGTATTTT. Its protein is CASSSTGDTQYF.

The rearrangement joins TRBV6-2 or TRBV6-3 to TRBJ2-7, with unresolved D. There are 12 residues in the CDR3. Between the trimmed V and J ends, which lost 4 bases and 3 bases, there was a span of 7 bases. Germline CDR1 MNHEY, CDR2 SVGEGT. The CDR3 DNA follows: TGTGCCAGCAGTTTAGACAACTACGAGCAGTACTTC. It encodes CASSLDNYEQYF.